The rows below give T cell receptor beta chains drawn from one sample of a study of blood T cell repertoires in COVID-19. TCRdb's copy holds only in-frame clones and misses some; the assay was immunoSEQ multiplex PCR. This table has 350,000 to 400,000 clones, roughly 92% appearing once. The sample taken for sequencing was PBMCs or T cells enriched from blood (not recorded which). These receptors originate from a woman aged 35 to 49 who had been exposed to COVID-19. Each CDR3 is given with its conserved first and last residue. A D gene is named only where the DNA matches it firmly. Clone size is shown for a subset of rows, as once, few, many or a class of expanded clone.

size	length	D	V	J	DNA	CDR3
.	14	.	TRBV5-4	TRBJ1-4	TGTGCCAGCAGCTTGGGGCAGGGATCTGAAAAACTGTTTTTT	CASSLGQGSEKLFF
.	14	.	TRBV23-1	TRBJ1-3	TGCGCCAGCAGTCAATCGGGAGGGTTCAACACCATATATTTT	CASSQSGGFNTIYF
.	14	TRBD2	TRBV5-6	TRBJ2-5	TGTGCCAGCAGCCAGACTAGCGGGGCGGATGTTAAGTACTTC	CASSQTSGADVKYF
.	13	.	TRBV27	TRBJ1-2	TGTGCCAGCAGTTCAAACAGGGTGGGGGGCTACACCTTC	CASSSNRVGGYTF
.	13	.	TRBV18	TRBJ2-2	TGTGCCAGCTCATCCGGGGAGACCGGGGAGCTGTTTTTT	CASSSGETGELFF
.	15	TRBD1	TRBV3-1/TRBV3-2	TRBJ1-3	TGTGCCAGCAGCCAGGGACAGAACTCTGGAAACACCATATATTTT	CASSQGQNSGNTIYF
.	12	.	TRBV6-5	TRBJ1-6	TGTGCCAGCAGTTACAGGGGTTCACCCCTCCACTTT	CASSYRGSPLHF
.	13	.	TRBV7-2	TRBJ1-6	TGTGCCAGCAGCTTAGAGGGCGGGGCAACCCTCCACTTT	CASSLEGGATLHF
.	15	.	TRBV6-1	TRBJ2-5	TGTGCCAGCAGTGAAATGCGGGGGCCACAAGAGACCCAGTACTTC	CASSEMRGPQETQYF
once	13	TRBD1	TRBV6-5	TRBJ2-7	TGTGCCAGCAGTAGACAGGGGACCTACGAGCAGTACTTC	CASSRQGTYEQYF